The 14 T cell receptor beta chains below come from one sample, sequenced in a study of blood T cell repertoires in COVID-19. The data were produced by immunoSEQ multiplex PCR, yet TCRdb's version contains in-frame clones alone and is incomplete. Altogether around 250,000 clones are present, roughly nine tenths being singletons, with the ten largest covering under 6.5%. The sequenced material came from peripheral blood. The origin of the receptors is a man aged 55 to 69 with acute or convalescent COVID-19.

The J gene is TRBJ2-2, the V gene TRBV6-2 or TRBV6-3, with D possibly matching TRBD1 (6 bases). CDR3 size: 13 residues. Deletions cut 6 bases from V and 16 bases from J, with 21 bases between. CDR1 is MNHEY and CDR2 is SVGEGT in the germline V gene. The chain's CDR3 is CASSPLQGNKPFF. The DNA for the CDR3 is TGTGCCAGCAGCCCCCTTCAGGGGAACAAGCCGTTTTTT.

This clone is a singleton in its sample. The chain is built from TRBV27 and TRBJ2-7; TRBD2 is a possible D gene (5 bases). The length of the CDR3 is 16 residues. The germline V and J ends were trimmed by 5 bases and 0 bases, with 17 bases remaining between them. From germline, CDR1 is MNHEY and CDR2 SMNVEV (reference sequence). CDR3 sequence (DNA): TGTGCCAGCAGTCCCCTTGGAGGTTTGAGCTCCTACGAGCAGTACTTC. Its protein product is CASSPLGGLSSYEQYF.

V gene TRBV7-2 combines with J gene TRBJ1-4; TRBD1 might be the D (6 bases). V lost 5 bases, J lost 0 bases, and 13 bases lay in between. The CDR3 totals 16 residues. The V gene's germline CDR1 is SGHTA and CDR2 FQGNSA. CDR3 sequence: CASSEDSLATNEKLFF. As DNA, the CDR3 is TGTGCCAGCAGCGAGGACAGTCTTGCAACTAATGAAAAACTGTTTTTT. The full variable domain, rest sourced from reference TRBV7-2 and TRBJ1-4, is GAGVSQSPSNKVTEKGKDVELRCDPISGHTALYWYRQSLGQGLEFLIYFQGNSAPDKSGLPSDRFSAERTGGSVSTLTIQRTQQEDSAVYLCASSEDSLATNEKLFFGSGTQLSVL.

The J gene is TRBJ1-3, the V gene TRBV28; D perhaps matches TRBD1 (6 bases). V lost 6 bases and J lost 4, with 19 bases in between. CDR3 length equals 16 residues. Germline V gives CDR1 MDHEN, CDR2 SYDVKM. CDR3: CASSVPGQGIGNTIYF. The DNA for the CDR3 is TGTGCCAGCAGCGTGCCGGGACAAGGGATCGGAAACACCATATATTTT.

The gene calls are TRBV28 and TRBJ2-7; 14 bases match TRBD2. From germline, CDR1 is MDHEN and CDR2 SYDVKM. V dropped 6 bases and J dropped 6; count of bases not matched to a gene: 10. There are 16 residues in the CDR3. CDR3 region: CASRPGLAGVTGEQYF. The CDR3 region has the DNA TGTGCCAGCAGACCGGGACTAGCGGGAGTGACTGGCGAGCAGTACTTC.

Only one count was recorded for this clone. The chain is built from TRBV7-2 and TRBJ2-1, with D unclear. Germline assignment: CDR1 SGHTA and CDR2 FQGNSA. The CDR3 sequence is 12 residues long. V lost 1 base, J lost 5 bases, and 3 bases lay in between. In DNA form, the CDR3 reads TGTGCCAGCAGCTTAGTAAACAATGAGCAGTTCTTC. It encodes CASSLVNNEQFF.

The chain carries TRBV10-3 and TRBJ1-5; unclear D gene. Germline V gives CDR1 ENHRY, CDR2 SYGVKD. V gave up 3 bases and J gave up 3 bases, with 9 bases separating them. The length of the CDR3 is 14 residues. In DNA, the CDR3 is TGTGCCATCAGTGAATGGCAGATCAATCAGCCCCAGCATTTT. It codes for CAISEWQINQPQHF.

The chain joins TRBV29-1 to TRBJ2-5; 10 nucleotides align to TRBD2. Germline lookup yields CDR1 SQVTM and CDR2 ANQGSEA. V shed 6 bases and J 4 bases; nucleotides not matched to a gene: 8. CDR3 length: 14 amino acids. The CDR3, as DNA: TGCAGCGTCCGAGCGGGAGGGCCAGGAGAGACCCAGTACTTC. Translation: CSVRAGGPGETQYF.

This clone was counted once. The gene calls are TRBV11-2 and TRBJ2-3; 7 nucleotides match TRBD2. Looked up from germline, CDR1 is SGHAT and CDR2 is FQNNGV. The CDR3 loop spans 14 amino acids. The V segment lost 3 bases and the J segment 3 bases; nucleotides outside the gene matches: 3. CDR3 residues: CASSFLADTDTQYF. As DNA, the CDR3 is TGTGCCAGCAGCTTTCTAGCGGATACAGATACGCAGTATTTT.

CDR3: CASSPTGYGYTF. The CDR3 DNA sequence: TGTGCCAGCAGTCCTACAGGGTATGGCTACACCTTC. The genes are TRBV6-5 and TRBJ1-2, with D possibly being TRBD1 (6 bases). The length of the CDR3 is 12 residues. Germline V CDR1 and CDR2: MNHEY, SVGAGI. The V gene lost 5 bases and the J gene lost 5 bases, with 9 bases spanning the gap.

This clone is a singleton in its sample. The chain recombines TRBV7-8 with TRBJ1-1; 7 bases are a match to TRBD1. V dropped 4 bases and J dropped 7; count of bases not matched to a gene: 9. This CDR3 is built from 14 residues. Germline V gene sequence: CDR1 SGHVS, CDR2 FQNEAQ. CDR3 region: CASSYTGQAREAFF. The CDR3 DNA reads TGTGCCAGCAGCTATACCGGACAGGCCCGTGAAGCTTTCTTT.

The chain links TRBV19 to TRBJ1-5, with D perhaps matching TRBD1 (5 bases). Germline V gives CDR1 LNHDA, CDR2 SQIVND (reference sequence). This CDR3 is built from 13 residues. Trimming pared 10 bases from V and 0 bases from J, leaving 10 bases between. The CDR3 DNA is TGTGCCATCCAGGGCAATAGCAATCAGCCCCAGCATTTT. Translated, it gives CAIQGNSNQPQHF.

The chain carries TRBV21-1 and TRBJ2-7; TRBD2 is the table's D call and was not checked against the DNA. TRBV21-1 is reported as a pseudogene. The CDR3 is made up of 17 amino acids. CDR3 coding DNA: TGTGCCAGCAGCACCGGGACTAGCGGGAGCGGTTCCTACGAGCAGTACTTC. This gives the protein CASSTGTSGSGSYEQYF.

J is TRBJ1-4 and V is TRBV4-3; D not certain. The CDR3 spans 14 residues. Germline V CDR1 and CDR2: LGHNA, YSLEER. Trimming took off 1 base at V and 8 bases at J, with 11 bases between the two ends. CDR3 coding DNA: TGCGCCAGCAGCCAAGGCAGCCAGCGGGAAAAACTGTTTTTT. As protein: CASSQGSQREKLFF.